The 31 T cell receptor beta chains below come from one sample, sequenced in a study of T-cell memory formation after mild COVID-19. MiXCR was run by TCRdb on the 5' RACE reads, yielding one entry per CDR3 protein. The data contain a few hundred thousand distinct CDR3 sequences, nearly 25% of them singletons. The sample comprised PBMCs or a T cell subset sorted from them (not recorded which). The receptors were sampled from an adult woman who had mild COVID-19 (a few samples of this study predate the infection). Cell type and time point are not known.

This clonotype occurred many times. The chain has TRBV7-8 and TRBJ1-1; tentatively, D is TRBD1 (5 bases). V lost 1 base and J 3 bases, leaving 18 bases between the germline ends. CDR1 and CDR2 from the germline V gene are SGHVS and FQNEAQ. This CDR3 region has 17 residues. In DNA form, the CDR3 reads TGTGCCAGCAGCTTAGGGGGGTGGATCCCGGCGGACACTGAAGCTTTCTTT. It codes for CASSLGGWIPADTEAFF.

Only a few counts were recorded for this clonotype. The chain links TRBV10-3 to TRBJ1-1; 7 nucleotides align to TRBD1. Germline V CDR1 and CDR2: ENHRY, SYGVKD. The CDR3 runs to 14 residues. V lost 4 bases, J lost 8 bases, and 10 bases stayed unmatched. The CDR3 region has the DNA TGTGCCATCAGTGCCGGGACAGTTGCCCCCGAAGCTTTCTTT. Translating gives CAISAGTVAPEAFF.

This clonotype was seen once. The CDR3: CSTGHPFYGYTF. As DNA, the CDR3 is TGCAGTACGGGACACCCCTTCTATGGCTACACCTTC. This rearrangement joins TRBV20-1 to TRBJ1-2, with D tentatively TRBD1 (6 bases). Per germline, CDR1 DFQATT and CDR2 SNEGSKA (reference sequence). The CDR3 is made up of 12 amino acids. V was clipped by 8 bases and J by 4 bases, with 14 bases between them.

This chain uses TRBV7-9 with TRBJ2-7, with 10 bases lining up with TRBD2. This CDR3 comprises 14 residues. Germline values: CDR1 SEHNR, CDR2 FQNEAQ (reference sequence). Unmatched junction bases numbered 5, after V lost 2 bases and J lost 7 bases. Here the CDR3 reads CASSLRLAGEEQYF. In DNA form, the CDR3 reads TGTGCCAGCAGCTTAAGGCTAGCGGGAGAGGAGCAGTACTTC.

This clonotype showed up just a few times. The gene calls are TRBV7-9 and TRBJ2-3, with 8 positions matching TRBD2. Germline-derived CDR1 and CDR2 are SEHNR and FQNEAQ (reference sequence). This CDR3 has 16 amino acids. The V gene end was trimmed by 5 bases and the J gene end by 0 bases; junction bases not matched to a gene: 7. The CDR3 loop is CASSPETSVSTDTQYF. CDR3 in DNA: TGTGCCAGCAGCCCAGAGACTAGCGTCAGCACAGATACGCAGTATTTT. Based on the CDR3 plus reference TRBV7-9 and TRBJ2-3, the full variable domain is DTGVSQNPRHKITKRGQNVTFRCDPISEHNRLYWYRQTLGQGPEFLTYFQNEAQLEKSRLLSDRFSAERPKGSFSTLEIQRTEQGDSAMYLCASSPETSVSTDTQYFGPGTRLTVL.

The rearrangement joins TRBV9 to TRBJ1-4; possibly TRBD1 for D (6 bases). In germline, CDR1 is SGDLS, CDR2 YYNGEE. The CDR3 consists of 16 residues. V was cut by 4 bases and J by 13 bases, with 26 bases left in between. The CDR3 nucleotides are TGTGCCAGCAGCACGTCTCCGGGCCTTCTCGAGGGGGGACTGTTTTTT. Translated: CASSTSPGLLEGGLFF.

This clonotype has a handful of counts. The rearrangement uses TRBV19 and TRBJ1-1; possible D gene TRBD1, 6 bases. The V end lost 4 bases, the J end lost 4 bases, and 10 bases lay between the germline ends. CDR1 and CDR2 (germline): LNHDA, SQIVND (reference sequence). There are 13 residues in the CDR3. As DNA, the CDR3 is TGTGCCAGTAGTACCGTACAGGGCACTGAAGCTTTCTTT. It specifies CASSTVQGTEAFF.

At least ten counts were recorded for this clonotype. Here the CDR3 reads CSAIRRTEAFF. The CDR3 DNA reads as TGCAGTGCCATCCGGAGGACTGAAGCTTTCTTT. This sequence joins TRBV20-1 and TRBJ1-1; D gene uncertain. The CDR3 consists of 11 residues. Germline V gives CDR1 DFQATT, CDR2 SNEGSKA (reference sequence). The ends were cut back, 6 bases at V and 5 bases at J, with 10 bases in the middle.

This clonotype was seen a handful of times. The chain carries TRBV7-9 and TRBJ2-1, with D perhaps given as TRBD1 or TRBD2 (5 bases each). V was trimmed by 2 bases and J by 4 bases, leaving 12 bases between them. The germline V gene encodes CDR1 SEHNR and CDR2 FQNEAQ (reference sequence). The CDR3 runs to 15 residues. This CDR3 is CASSLRDVSYNEQFF. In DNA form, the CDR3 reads TGTGCCAGCAGCTTAAGGGACGTTAGTTACAATGAGCAGTTCTTC.

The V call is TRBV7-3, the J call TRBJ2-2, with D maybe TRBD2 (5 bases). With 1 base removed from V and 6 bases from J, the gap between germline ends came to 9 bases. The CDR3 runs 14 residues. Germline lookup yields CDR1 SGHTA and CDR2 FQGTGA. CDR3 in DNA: TGTGCCAGCAGCTTAAGTGTCGGGGCCGGGGAGCTGTTTTTT. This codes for CASSLSVGAGELFF.

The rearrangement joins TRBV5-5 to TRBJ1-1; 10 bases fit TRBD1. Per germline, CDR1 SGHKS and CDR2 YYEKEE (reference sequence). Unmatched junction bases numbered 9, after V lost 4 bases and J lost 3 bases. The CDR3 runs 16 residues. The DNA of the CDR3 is TGTGCCAGCAGCAGGACCGGGACAGGGGTAGACACTGAAGCTTTCTTT. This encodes CASSRTGTGVDTEAFF.

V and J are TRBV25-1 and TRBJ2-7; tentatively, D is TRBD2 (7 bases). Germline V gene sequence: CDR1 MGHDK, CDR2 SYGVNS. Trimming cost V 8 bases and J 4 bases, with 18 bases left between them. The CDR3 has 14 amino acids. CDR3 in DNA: TGTGCCAGCGGGTTAGAAAGGGGGGGTTACGAGCAGTACTTC. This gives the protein CASGLERGGYEQYF.

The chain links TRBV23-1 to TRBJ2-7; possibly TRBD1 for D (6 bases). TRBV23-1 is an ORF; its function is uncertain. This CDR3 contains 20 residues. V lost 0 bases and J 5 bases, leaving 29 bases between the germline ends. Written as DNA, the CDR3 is TGCGCCAGCAGTCAATCCAGACGAAAGGACAGCCGTCGCCGGTGGGACGAGCAGTACTTC. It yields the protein CASSQSRRKDSRRRWDEQYF.

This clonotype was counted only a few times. Here the CDR3 reads CASSRDASGGATDTQYF. Written as DNA, the CDR3 is TGTGCCAGCAGCCGGGATGCTAGCGGGGGGGCAACAGATACGCAGTATTTT. V usage is TRBV7-2 and J usage is TRBJ2-3, with 12 nucleotides matching TRBD2. Germline CDR1 reads SGHTA; CDR2 reads FQGNSA. Losses at the gene ends were 5 bases for V and 3 bases for J; bases not matched to a gene: 9. This CDR3 has 17 amino acids.

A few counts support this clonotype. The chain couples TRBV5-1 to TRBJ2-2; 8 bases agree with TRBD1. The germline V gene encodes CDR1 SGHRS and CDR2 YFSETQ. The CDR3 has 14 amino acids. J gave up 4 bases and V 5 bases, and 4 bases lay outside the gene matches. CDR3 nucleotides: TGCGCCAGCAGGAAAACAGGGGGCACCGGGGAGCTGTTTTTT. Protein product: CASRKTGGTGELFF.

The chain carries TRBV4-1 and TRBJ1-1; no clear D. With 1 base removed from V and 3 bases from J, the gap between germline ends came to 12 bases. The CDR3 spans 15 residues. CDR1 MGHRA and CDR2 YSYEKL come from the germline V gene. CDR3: CASSQGEGWDTEAFF. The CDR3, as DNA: TGCGCCAGCAGCCAAGGGGAGGGCTGGGACACTGAAGCTTTCTTT.

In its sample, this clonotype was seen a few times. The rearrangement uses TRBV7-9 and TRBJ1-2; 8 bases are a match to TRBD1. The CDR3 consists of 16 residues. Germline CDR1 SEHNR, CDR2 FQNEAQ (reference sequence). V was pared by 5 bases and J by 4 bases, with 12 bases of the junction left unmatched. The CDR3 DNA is TGTGCCAGCAGCCGTGTTCCAGGGGGCGGTATCTATGGCTACACCTTC. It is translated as CASSRVPGGGIYGYTF.

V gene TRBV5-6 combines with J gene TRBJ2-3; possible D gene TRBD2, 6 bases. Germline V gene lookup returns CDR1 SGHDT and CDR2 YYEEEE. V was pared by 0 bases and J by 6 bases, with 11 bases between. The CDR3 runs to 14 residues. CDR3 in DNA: TGTGCCAGCAGCTTGGGGCCTAGCGAGGATACGCAGTATTTT. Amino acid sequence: CASSLGPSEDTQYF.

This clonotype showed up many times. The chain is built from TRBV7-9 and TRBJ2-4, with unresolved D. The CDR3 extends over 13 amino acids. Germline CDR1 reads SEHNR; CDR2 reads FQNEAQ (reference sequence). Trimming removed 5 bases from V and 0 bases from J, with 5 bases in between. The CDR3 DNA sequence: TGTGCCAGCAGCCCCCTAGCCAAAAACATTCAGTACTTC. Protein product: CASSPLAKNIQYF.

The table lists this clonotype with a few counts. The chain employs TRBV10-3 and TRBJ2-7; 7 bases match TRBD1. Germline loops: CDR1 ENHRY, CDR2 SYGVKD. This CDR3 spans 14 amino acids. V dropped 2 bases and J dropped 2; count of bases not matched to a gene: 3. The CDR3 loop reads CAISEDRATYEQYF. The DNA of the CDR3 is TGTGCCATCAGTGAGGACAGGGCGACCTACGAGCAGTACTTC.

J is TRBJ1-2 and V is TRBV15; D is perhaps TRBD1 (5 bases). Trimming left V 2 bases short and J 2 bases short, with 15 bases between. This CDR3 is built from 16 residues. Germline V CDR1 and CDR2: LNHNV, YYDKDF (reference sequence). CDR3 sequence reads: CATSRRDRIFNYGYTF. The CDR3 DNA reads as TGTGCCACCAGCAGACGAGACAGAATCTTCAACTATGGCTACACCTTC.

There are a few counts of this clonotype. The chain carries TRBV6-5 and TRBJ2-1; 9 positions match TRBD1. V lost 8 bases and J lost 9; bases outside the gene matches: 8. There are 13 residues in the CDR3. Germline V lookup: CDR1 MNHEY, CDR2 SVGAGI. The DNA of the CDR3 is TGTGCCAGCCAGGGACAGGGTACCTCTGAGCAGTTCTTC. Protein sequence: CASQGQGTSEQFF.

In DNA, the CDR3 is TGCGCCAGCAGCTCGGACACCGAATATGGCTACACCTTC. Residues: CASSSDTEYGYTF. The chain uses TRBV5-1 and TRBJ1-2; the D gene is possibly TRBD1 (5 bases). This CDR3 contains 13 residues. Germline loops: CDR1 SGHRS, CDR2 YFSETQ. Trimming left V 3 bases short and J 5 bases short, with 11 bases between.

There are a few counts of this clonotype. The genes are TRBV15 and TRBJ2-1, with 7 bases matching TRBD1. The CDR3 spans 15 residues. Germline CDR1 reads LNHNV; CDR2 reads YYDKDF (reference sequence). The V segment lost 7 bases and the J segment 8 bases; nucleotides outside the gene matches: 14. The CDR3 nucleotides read TGTGCCACCACCGTCACAGGGGCCCGTTGGGATGAGCAGTTCTTC. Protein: CATTVTGARWDEQFF.

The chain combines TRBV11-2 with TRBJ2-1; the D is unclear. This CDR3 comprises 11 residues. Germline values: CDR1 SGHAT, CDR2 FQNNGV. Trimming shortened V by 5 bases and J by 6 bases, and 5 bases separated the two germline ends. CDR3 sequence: CASSHFNEQFF. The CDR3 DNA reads TGTGCCAGCAGCCATTTCAATGAGCAGTTCTTC.

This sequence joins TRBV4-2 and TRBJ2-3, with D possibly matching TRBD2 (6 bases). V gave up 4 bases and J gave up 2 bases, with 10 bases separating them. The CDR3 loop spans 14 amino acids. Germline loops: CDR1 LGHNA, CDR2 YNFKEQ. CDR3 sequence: CASSLGTVTDTQYF. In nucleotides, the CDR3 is TGTGCCAGCAGCCTTGGGACTGTCACAGATACGCAGTATTTT.

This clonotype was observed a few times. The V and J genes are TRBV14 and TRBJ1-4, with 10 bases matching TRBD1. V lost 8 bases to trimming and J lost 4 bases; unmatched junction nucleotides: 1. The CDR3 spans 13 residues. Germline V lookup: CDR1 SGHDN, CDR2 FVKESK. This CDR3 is CASRDRGNEKLFF. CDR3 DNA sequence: TGTGCCAGCCGGGACAGGGGTAATGAAAAACTGTTTTTT.

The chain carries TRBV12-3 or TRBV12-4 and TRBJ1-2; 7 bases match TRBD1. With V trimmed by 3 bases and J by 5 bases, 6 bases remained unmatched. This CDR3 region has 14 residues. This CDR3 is CASSFIVRGYGYTF. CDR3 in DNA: TGTGCCAGCAGTTTCATTGTCAGGGGGTATGGCTACACCTTC.

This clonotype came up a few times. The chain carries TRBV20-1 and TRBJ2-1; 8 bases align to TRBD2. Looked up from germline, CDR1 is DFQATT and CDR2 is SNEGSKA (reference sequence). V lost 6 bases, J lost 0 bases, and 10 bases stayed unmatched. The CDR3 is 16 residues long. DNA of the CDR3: TGCAGTGCCCCGAGGCTAGCGGGCCCCTCCTACAATGAGCAGTTCTTC. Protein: CSAPRLAGPSYNEQFF.

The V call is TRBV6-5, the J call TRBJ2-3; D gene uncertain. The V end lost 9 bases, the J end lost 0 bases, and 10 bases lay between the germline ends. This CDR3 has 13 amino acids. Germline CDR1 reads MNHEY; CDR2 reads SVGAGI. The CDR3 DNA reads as TGTGCCAGTTCCAAGCTTAGCACAGATACGCAGTATTTT. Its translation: CASSKLSTDTQYF.

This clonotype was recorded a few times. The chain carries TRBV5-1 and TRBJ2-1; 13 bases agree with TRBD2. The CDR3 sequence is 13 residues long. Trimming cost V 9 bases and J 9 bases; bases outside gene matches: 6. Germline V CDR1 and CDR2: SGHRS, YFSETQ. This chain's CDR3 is CATRTSGSGEQFF. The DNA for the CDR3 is TGCGCCACCCGGACTAGCGGGAGTGGTGAGCAGTTCTTC.